The sequence of this TCR beta chain was determined in a study of T cells after yellow fever vaccination. V lost 5 bases, J lost 6 bases, and 10 bases stayed unmatched. This CDR3 region has 14 residues. Germline-derived CDR1 and CDR2 are DFQATT and SNEGSKA (reference sequence). Study-wide results and limits: The secondary response showed a weaker magnitude and a faster peak, day 5 versus 15.

A remark on this clonotype: The antigen is not known.

Synthesis of TCR cDNA relied on 5'RACE template switching, which attached a universal primer site and UMIs. MiXCR, applied by TCRdb to the 5' RACE reads, yields one record per CDR3 protein. The sample includes under 400,000 distinct CDR3 sequences, roughly 10% seen only once; the top ten take around 20%. This receptor was identified in a man aged 18 to 30 who received the YFV17D yellow fever vaccine. The chain couples TRBV20-1 to TRBJ2-7; 10 bases are a match to TRBD2. The sample was PBMCs, taken on the day of the first yellow fever vaccination. Here the CDR3 reads CSAQREGMGIEQYV. For the CDR3, the DNA is TGCAGTGCTCAGCGGGAGGGAATGGGTATCGAGCAGTACGTC.